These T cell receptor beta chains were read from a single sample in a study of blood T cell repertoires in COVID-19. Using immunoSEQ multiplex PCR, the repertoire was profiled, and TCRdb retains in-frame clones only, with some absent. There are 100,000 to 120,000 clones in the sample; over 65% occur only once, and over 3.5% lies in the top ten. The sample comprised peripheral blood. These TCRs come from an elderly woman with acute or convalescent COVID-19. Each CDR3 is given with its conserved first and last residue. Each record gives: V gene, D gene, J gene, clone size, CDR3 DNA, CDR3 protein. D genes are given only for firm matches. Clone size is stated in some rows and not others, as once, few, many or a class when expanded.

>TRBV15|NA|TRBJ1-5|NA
TGTGCCACCAGCACCCGAGCCGCGACAGATAGCAATCAGCCCCAGCATTTT
CATSTRAATDSNQPQHF
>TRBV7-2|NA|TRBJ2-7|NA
TGTGCCAGCAGCCCCCAGCCTGTTAGGGGGTACGAGCAGTACTTC
CASSPQPVRGYEQYF
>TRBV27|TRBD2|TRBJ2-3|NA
TGTGCCAGCAGGCGAACTAGCGGGACTCTTATAGTCGTTAGCACAGATACGCAGTATTTT
CASRRTSGTLIVVSTDTQYF
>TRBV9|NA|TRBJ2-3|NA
TGTGCCAGCAGCTCCATGCGGGAAGGGGCAGATACGCAGTATTTT
CASSSMREGADTQYF
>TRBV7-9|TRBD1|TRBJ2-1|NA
TGTGCCAGCAGCAACCCCTTGGACAGGGGGCGGTACAATGAGCAGTTCTTC
CASSNPLDRGRYNEQFF
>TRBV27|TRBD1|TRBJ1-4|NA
TGTGCCAGCAGTTTATACCCGGGACAGTCTAATGAAAAACTGTTTTTT
CASSLYPGQSNEKLFF
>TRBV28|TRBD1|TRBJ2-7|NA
TGTGCCAGCAGCCCTTGGGGGACAGGGGGTAGCGAGCAGTACTTC
CASSPWGTGGSEQYF
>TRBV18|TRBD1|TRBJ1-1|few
TGTGCCAGCTCACCACCGACAGGGGGGAACACTGAAGCTTTCTTT
CASSPPTGGNTEAFF
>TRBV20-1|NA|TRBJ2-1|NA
TGCAGTGCTTACGGGGGAGAGCAGTTCTTC
CSAYGGEQFF
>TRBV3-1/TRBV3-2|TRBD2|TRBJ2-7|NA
TGTGCCAGCAGCCTAGGACTAGCGGGAGCCAACGGAGGGGACGAGCAGTACTTC
CASSLGLAGANGGDEQYF
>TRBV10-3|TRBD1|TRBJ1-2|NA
TGTGCCATCAGTGAGATCAGGGACAGGGGCTCTGGGGGCTACACCTTC
CAISEIRDRGSGGYTF
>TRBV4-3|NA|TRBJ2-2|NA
TGCGCCAGCAGCCCGGCGGACTTCCCGACCGGGGAGCTGTTTTTT
CASSPADFPTGELFF
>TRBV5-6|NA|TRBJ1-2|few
TGTGCCAGCAGCTCCCTGGAGGTTATATATGGCTACACCTTC
CASSSLEVIYGYTF
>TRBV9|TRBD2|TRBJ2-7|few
TGTGCCAGCAGCGTAGAGGGGCTAGCGGTCTCTCGCGAGCAGTACTTC
CASSVEGLAVSREQYF
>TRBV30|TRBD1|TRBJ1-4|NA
TGTGCCTGGAGCCCGGGACAGGCAACTAATGAAAAACTGTTTTTT
CAWSPGQATNEKLFF
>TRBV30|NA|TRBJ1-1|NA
TGTGCCTGGGGATGGGGCTCCATGAACACTGAAGCTTTCTTT
CAWGWGSMNTEAFF
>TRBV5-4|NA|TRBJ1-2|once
TGTGCCAGCAGCTTGACAGGGCTTGAATACTATGGCTACACCTTC
CASSLTGLEYYGYTF
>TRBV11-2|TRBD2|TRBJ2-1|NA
TGTGCCAGCAGCCGGGGCGGGGGGACCTACAATGAGCAGTTCTTC
CASSRGGGTYNEQFF
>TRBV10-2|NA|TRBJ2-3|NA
TGCGCCAGCAGAGGTCAGGGGCTGCCAGATACGCAGTATTTT
CASRGQGLPDTQYF
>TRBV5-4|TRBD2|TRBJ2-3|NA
TGTGCCAGCAGCCCTGCCCGGGGGGGCGGCACAGATACGCAGTATTTT
CASSPARGGGTDTQYF
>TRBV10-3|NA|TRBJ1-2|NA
TGTGCCATCACCCCGGGACACTTTAACTATGGCTACACCTTC
CAITPGHFNYGYTF
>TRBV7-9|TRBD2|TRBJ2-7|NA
TGTGCCAGCAGCGAAGCGGGAGGTTCCTACGAGCAGTACTTC
CASSEAGGSYEQYF
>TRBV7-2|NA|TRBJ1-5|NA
TGTGCCAGCAGCTTACTTCGGGGGGGTCATGATCAGCCCCAGCATTTT
CASSLLRGGHDQPQHF
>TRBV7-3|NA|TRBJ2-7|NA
TGTGCCAGCAGCTTAGACAGTAGCCAAGAGCAGTACTTC
CASSLDSSQEQYF
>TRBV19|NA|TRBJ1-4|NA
TGTGCCAGTACACCTACAGGGTTGATTGTTGAAAAACTGTTTTTT
CASTPTGLIVEKLFF
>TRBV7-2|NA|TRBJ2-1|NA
TGTGCCAGCAGCTTAGACCCGGGACTTTACAATGAGCAGTTCTTC
CASSLDPGLYNEQFF
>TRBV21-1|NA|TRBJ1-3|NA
TGTGCCAGCAGCAAAATAAAGAGGATCGAGGGCGCGGGAAACACCATATATTTT
CASSKIKRIEGAGNTIYF
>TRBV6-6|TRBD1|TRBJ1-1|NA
TGTGCCAGCAGGGGGGACAGGGGCGCAAAAGCTTTCTTT
CASRGDRGAKAFF
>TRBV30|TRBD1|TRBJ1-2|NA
TGTGCCTGGAGGATCCGACAGGGTTTGGGAGGCTACACCTTC
CAWRIRQGLGGYTF
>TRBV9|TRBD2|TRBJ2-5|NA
TGTGCCAGCAGCGTATTCCCTAGCGGGGGGGGAGAGACCCAGTACTTC
CASSVFPSGGGETQYF
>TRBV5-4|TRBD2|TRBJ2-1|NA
TGTGCCAGCAGCTTTTTACGGGAGGTTTACAATGAGCAGTTCTTC
CASSFLREVYNEQFF
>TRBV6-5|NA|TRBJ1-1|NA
TGTGCCAGCAGTTACTCCCTGGGGAGACTGAACACTGAAGCTTTCTTT
CASSYSLGRLNTEAFF
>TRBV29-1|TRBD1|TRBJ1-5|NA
TGCAGCGCGGGACAGGGGGTGGGTCAGCCCCAGCATTTT
CSAGQGVGQPQHF
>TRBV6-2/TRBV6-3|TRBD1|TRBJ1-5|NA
TGTGCCAGCAGTACAGGACAGGGCTGGGGCAATCAGCCCCAGCATTTT
CASSTGQGWGNQPQHF
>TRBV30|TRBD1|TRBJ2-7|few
TGTGCCTGGAGCAGGGGGCACGAGCAGTACTTC
CAWSRGHEQYF
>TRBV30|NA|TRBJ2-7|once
TGTGCCTGGAGTGTATGGGCCGGCTCGAGAAACGAGCAGTACTTC
CAWSVWAGSRNEQYF
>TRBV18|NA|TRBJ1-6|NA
TGTGCCAGCTCACCACCAAGGGGGCCCCTCCACTTT
CASSPPRGPLHF
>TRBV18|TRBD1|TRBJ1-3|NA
TGTGCCAGCTCACCGGAACAGGGGGCCGCTGGAAACACCATATATTTT
CASSPEQGAAGNTIYF
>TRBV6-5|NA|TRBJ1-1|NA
TGTGCCAGCAGTTACACAGGGTCTGCCGGACCTGAAGCTTTCTTT
CASSYTGSAGPEAFF
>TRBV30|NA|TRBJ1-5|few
TGTGCCTGGAGTCCCCGGGGAGATCAGCCCCAGCATTTT
CAWSPRGDQPQHF
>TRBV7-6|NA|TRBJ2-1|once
TGTGCCAGCAGCAATTTTTTGACAGAGCAGTTCTTC
CASSNFLTEQFF
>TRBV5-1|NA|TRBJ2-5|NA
TGCGCCAGCAGCCCGGGACAACAAGAGACCCAGTACTTC
CASSPGQQETQYF
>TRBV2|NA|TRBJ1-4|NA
TGTGCCAGCAGGGGGCTGGGTGAAAAACTGTTTTTT
CASRGLGEKLFF
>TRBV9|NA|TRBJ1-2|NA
TGTGCCAGCAGCGTAGCGGCGCGGGTGGACAGATCCCCCTATGGCTACACCTTC
CASSVAARVDRSPYGYTF
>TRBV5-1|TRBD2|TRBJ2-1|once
TGCGCCAGCAGCCCGGGACTAGCGGGGCCTATGGAGCAGTTCTTC
CASSPGLAGPMEQFF
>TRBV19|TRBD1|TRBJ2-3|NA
TGTGCCAGTAGTCTGGGACAGGCCATATCCACAGATACGCAGTATTTT
CASSLGQAISTDTQYF
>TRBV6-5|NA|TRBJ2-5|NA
TGTGCCAGCAGTTACTCGAGGGTAACTTTAGAGACCCAGTACTTC
CASSYSRVTLETQYF
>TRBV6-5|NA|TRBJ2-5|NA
TGTGCCAGCAGTTATGGCGGGGCTTTGGGTCGGGAGACCCAGTACTTC
CASSYGGALGRETQYF
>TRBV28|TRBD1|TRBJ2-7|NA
TGTGCCAGCGATACCGGGACAGGGACCTACGAGCAGTACTTC
CASDTGTGTYEQYF
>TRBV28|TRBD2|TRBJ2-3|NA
TGTGCCAGCACCCGCCCCGCGGGAGGCGGCACAGATACGCAGTATTTT
CASTRPAGGGTDTQYF